Listed below are T cell receptor beta chains from one sample, sequenced in a study of cytomegalovirus exposure and HLA in healthy donors. Only in-frame clones appear in the TCRdb table, and some are missing; sequencing was by immunoSEQ multiplex PCR. The data show about 130,000 clones, around three quarters seen once. The sample consisted of PBMCs. These receptors originate from a man aged 40-50 years in good health and CMV-seronegative. Both conserved end residues are part of each CDR3. A D gene is named only where the DNA matches it firmly. Some rows have no size entry. The others give once, few or many, or a class for an expanded clone.

few,TRBV30,TRBD1,TRBJ1-5,TGTGCCTGGAGTAGGGATATACAGGGGCTGACGGGGCAGCCCCAGCATTTT,CAWSRDIQGLTGQPQHF
-,TRBV28,TRBD1,TRBJ1-1,TGTGCCAGCAGTCGACCGGGACAGGGTTGGGTAGCTTTCTTT,CASSRPGQGWVAFF
-,TRBV19,-,TRBJ1-1,TGTGCCAGTGCTCAGGGGAACACTGAAGCTTTCTTT,CASAQGNTEAFF
-,TRBV7-2,TRBD1,TRBJ1-5,TGTGCCAGCAGCCCGGGACAGGGCTTCAATCAGCCCCAGCATTTT,CASSPGQGFNQPQHF
-,TRBV27,TRBD2,TRBJ2-7,TGTGCCAGCGCAGGACTAGCGGATTTCGGCTACGAGCAGTACTTC,CASAGLADFGYEQYF
-,TRBV7-8,-,TRBJ1-5,TGTGCCAGCAGCCCCGAGACAGGAGAAAATCAGCCCCAGCATTTT,CASSPETGENQPQHF
-,TRBV5-1,-,TRBJ1-2,TGCGCCAGCAGCCCCGGAGCACCAAACTATGGCTACACCTTC,CASSPGAPNYGYTF
-,TRBV7-2,-,TRBJ2-7,TGTGCCAGCAGCTTAGGTCCCACAGGTGGCTCCTACGAGCAGTACTTC,CASSLGPTGGSYEQYF
few,TRBV6-5,TRBD1,TRBJ1-1,TGTGCCAGCAGTTTACAGGGGGCCGCTGAAGCTTTCTTT,CASSLQGAAEAFF
-,TRBV27,TRBD1,TRBJ1-5,TGTGCCAGCAGTCCCGGACAGGGGGCCTTTCAGCCCCAGCATTTT,CASSPGQGAFQPQHF